One TCR beta chain is described in this entry. Its antigen remains unknown. The data derive from a study of blood T cells in healthy people across ages. The CDR3 loop spans 16 amino acids. Looked up from germline, CDR1 is MNHNY and CDR2 is SVGAGI (reference sequence). V lost 7 bases and J 0 bases, leaving 18 bases between the germline ends. Through a sample-barcoded 5' primer and a J-beta primer mix, a second PCR was run for roughly 6 to 12 cycles. MiXCR was run by TCRdb on the 5' RACE reads, yielding one entry per CDR3 protein. Here the sample spans about 830,000 distinct CDR3 sequences, about 62% being singletons. At least 6 million PBMCs were isolated per sample. At least 6 micrograms of total RNA were extracted per sample. Study conclusions and caveats: The unknown donor CMV status may have confounded expanded clonotype changes. TCR beta diversity per million T cells fell roughly linearly with age.

This TCR came from a man aged 25 to 40 in good health. The sample taken for sequencing was blood. The V gene is TRBV6-6, the J gene TRBJ1-2, with a tentative D call TRBD1 (6 bases). The chain's CDR3 is CASITVAGHSNYGYTF. CDR3 bases: TGTGCCAGCATTACCGTGGCGGGACACTCTAACTATGGCTACACCTTC.